What follows are 22 T cell receptor beta chains derived from one specimen sequenced in a study of T cell responses to AZD1222 COVID-19 vaccine. Repertoires were generated with immunoSEQ multiplex PCR, while TCRdb's copy carries only in-frame clones and drops some. The data contain approximately 190,000 clones, around 90% of them singletons. The sample consisted of peripheral blood, taken 28 days after the second dose of the MenACWY control vaccine. Receptor source: an adult who received the MenACWY meningococcal vaccine as a control.

This clone has just one count. The rearrangement uses TRBV11-2 and TRBJ1-5; a weak D match, TRBD1 (5 bases). CDR1 and CDR2 from the germline V gene are SGHAT and FQNNGV. V lost 5 bases to trimming and J lost 3 bases, with 8 bases between them. The CDR3 loop spans 13 amino acids. The CDR3 here is CASSRDVNQPQHF. The CDR3 DNA sequence: TGTGCCAGCAGCAGGGACGTCAATCAGCCCCAGCATTTT.

The J gene is TRBJ2-1, the V gene TRBV28, with TRBD1 identical over 9 bases. V was pared by 6 bases and J by 15 bases, with 9 bases of the junction left unmatched. Germline V gene sequence: CDR1 MDHEN, CDR2 SYDVKM. CDR3 size: 12 residues. DNA for the CDR3: TGTGCCAGCAGAGATCCCGGGACAGGGTCGTTCTTC. Its protein is CASRDPGTGSFF. Looking up the rest from reference TRBV28 and TRBJ2-1 gives the full variable domain: DVKVTQSSRYLVKRTGEKVFLECVQDMDHENMFWYRQDPGLGLRLIYFSYDVKMKEKGDIPEGYSVSREKKERFSLILESASTNQTSMYLCASRDPGTGSFFGPGTRLTVL.

J is TRBJ1-2 and V is TRBV12-3 or TRBV12-4; D is possibly TRBD1 (5 bases). The CDR3 is 12 amino acids. Between the trimmed V and J ends, which lost 1 base and 7 bases, there was a span of 7 bases. The CDR3 protein is CASSLGGGGYTF. The DNA of the CDR3 is TGTGCCAGCAGTTTAGGTGGGGGTGGCTACACCTTC.

The chain joins TRBV9 to TRBJ1-2; D not certain. The CDR3 sequence is 12 residues long. Germline-derived CDR1 and CDR2 are SGDLS and YYNGEE. V gave up 1 base and J gave up 7 bases, with 8 bases separating them. CDR3 nucleotide sequence: TGTGCCAGCAGCGTATGGCCGGGTGGCTACACCTTC. Protein sequence: CASSVWPGGYTF.

The chain employs TRBV6-6 and TRBJ2-1; 9 positions agree with TRBD2. J gave up 7 bases and V 5 bases, and 18 bases lay outside the gene matches. From germline, CDR1 is MNHNY and CDR2 SVGAGI (reference sequence). The CDR3 runs to 18 residues. Here the CDR3 reads CASSLPLGTSLQWNEQFF. For the CDR3, the DNA is TGTGCCAGCAGTCTCCCTCTGGGGACTAGCCTACAATGGAATGAGCAGTTCTTC.

The chain carries TRBV7-8 and TRBJ2-5; D is unresolved. The V end lost 4 bases, the J end lost 4 bases, and 13 bases lay between the germline ends. The CDR3 has 14 amino acids. Germline values: CDR1 SGHVS, CDR2 FQNEAQ. Written as DNA, the CDR3 is TGTGCCAGCAGCTCGAAATCCCGTGGAGAGACCCAGTACTTC. Its translation: CASSSKSRGETQYF.

The CDR3 coding sequence is TGTGCCAGCAGTTCCGCATGGGCGGGAGCCTACGAGCAGTACTTC. Translating gives CASSSAWAGAYEQYF. The chain employs TRBV28 and TRBJ2-7; 7 positions agree with TRBD2. CDR3 length: 15 amino acids. The trim removed 4 bases at V and 2 bases at J, leaving 8 bases unmatched. From germline, CDR1 is MDHEN and CDR2 SYDVKM.

The V gene is TRBV5-1, the J gene TRBJ1-6; 8 positions agree with TRBD1. V was pared by 3 bases and J by 10 bases, with 6 bases of the junction left unmatched. The CDR3 is 14 amino acids. Germline values: CDR1 SGHRS, CDR2 YFSETQ. CDR3 loop: CASSSQGADSPLHF. The CDR3 region has the DNA TGCGCCAGCAGCTCCCAGGGGGCAGACTCACCCCTCCACTTT.

The chain recombines TRBV7-3 with TRBJ2-1, with D tentatively TRBD2 (6 bases). Germline V gene data show CDR1 as SGHTA and CDR2 as FQGTGA. The length of the CDR3 is 15 residues. Trimming left V 2 bases short and J 5 bases short, with 13 bases between. DNA for the CDR3: TGTGCCAGCAGCTTATGGGCTAGCGAAAACAATGAGCAGTTCTTC. Amino acid sequence: CASSLWASENNEQFF.

The rearrangement links TRBV4-3 to TRBJ2-1, with D uncertain. Germline loops: CDR1 LGHNA, CDR2 YSLEER. V was shortened by 0 bases and J by 7 bases, with 19 bases between the two germline ends. CDR3 length: 17 amino acids. Here the CDR3 reads CASSQEIPTSRINEQFF. The CDR3 DNA sequence: TGCGCCAGCAGCCAAGAGATCCCTACTTCCCGGATAAATGAGCAGTTCTTC.

The gene calls are TRBV3-1 (or the pseudogene TRBV3-2) and TRBJ2-6; D is uncertain. CDR1 and CDR2 (germline): LGHDT, YNNKEL (reference sequence). This CDR3 is built from 14 residues. Trimming removed 3 bases at V and 8 bases at J, with 11 bases between. CDR3 in DNA: TGTGCCAGCAGCCAGAGGCAGCAATCCAACGTCCTGACTTTC. Protein: CASSQRQQSNVLTF.

In nucleotides, the CDR3 is TGCGCCAGCAGCCAAGAATCCCTGGGGGGACAAGCAAATTCACCCCTCCACTTT. This encodes CASSQESLGGQANSPLHF. The chain uses TRBV4-1 and TRBJ1-6, with a possible D match to TRBD1 (6 bases). The V end was cut by 0 bases, the J end by 7 bases, with 19 bases between. CDR1 and CDR2 (germline): MGHRA, YSYEKL. This CDR3 is 18 amino acids long.

The chain is built from TRBV6-5 and TRBJ1-1; 7 bases agree with TRBD1. This CDR3 comprises 15 residues. Germline-derived CDR1 and CDR2 are MNHEY and SVGAGI. Germline trimming cut 5 bases from V and 1 base from J; bases unmatched to any gene: 7. CDR3 DNA sequence: TGTGCCAGCAGTACTCGGACAGGTGGGAACACTGAAGCTTTCTTT. It encodes CASSTRTGGNTEAFF.

This chain connects TRBV11-3 to TRBJ2-7; no clear D gene. Looked up from germline, CDR1 is SGHNT and CDR2 is YENEEA. The CDR3 runs 14 residues. V was cut by 0 bases and J by 5 bases, with 11 bases left in between. This chain's CDR3 is CASSLDSIAHEQYF. CDR3 DNA: TGTGCCAGCAGCTTAGATTCTATAGCTCACGAGCAGTACTTC.

This chain joins TRBV9 and TRBJ1-4; D might be TRBD1 (5 bases). The CDR3 covers 16 residues. Germline CDR1 and CDR2: SGDLS and YYNGEE. Trimming removed 4 bases from V and 5 bases from J, with 18 bases in between. The DNA for the CDR3 is TGTGCCAGCAGCCCCGGCCTCCGGGACGGAAATGAAAAACTGTTTTTT. Translation: CASSPGLRDGNEKLFF.

This sequence joins TRBV6-5 and TRBJ2-7; 7 bases align to TRBD1. The germline V gene encodes CDR1 MNHEY and CDR2 SVGAGI. The V and J ends lost 0 bases and 3 bases, in that order; junction bases with no gene match: 5. This CDR3 comprises 15 residues. The CDR3 here is CASSYSSTGIYEQYF. CDR3 bases: TGTGCCAGCAGTTACTCTTCGACAGGGATCTACGAGCAGTACTTC.

The count of this clone is one. This chain connects TRBV30 to TRBJ2-1; TRBD2 matches 9 bases. The trim removed 4 bases at V and 15 bases at J, leaving 1 base unmatched. CDR3 length: 9 amino acids. Germline assignment: CDR1 GTSNPN and CDR2 SVGIG (reference sequence). As DNA, the CDR3 is TGTGCCTGGATGCGGGGGGGGTTCTTC. As protein: CAWMRGGFF.

V is TRBV30 and J is TRBJ2-7, with 7 bases lining up with TRBD1. V lost 4 bases and J lost 3; bases outside the gene matches: 15. The CDR3 runs to 16 residues. The germline CDR1 and CDR2 sequences are GTSNPN and SVGIG (reference sequence). CDR3 nucleotides: TGTGCCTGGACTCGCCTCGGGACAGTAGCCTACTACGAGCAGTACTTC. Its protein is CAWTRLGTVAYYEQYF.

The chain recombines TRBV11-3 with TRBJ2-5, with D possibly matching TRBD1 (5 bases). V was trimmed by 5 bases and J by 0 bases, leaving 7 bases between them. The CDR3 contains 13 residues. Per germline, CDR1 SGHNT and CDR2 YENEEA. For the CDR3, the DNA is TGTGCCAGCAGCGGGGCCAACCAAGAGACCCAGTACTTC. Its protein product is CASSGANQETQYF.

The chain uses TRBV27 and TRBJ1-1; D remains unclear. The CDR3 is made up of 13 amino acids. V was trimmed by 4 bases and J by 6 bases, leaving 12 bases between them. CDR1 and CDR2 from the germline V gene are MNHEY and SMNVEV (reference sequence). Here the CDR3 reads CASSSKQWAEAFF. CDR3 DNA: TGTGCCAGCAGTTCTAAACAGTGGGCTGAAGCTTTCTTT.

This rearrangement joins TRBV2 to TRBJ2-5; possibly TRBD1 for D (5 bases). The V and J ends lost 7 bases and 4 bases respectively, with 25 bases between them. Germline lookup yields CDR1 SNHLY and CDR2 FYNNEI. The CDR3 is made up of 17 amino acids. The CDR3 loop reads CASMPEHLRALGETQYF. In DNA, the CDR3 is TGTGCCAGCATGCCGGAACACCTCAGGGCCCTGGGAGAGACCCAGTACTTC.

This sequence joins TRBV7-2 and TRBJ1-4; D is perhaps TRBD1 (5 bases). Germline values: CDR1 SGHTA, CDR2 FQGNSA. This CDR3 is built from 14 residues. V shed 3 bases and J shed 3 bases, with 8 bases lying between them. This CDR3 is CASSFRASNEKLFF. The DNA of the CDR3 is TGTGCCAGCAGCTTCAGGGCCTCTAATGAAAAACTGTTTTTT. Full variable domain (missing parts from reference TRBV7-2 and TRBJ1-4): GAGVSQSPSNKVTEKGKDVELRCDPISGHTALYWYRQSLGQGLEFLIYFQGNSAPDKSGLPSDRFSAERTGGSVSTLTIQRTQQEDSAVYLCASSFRASNEKLFFGSGTQLSVL.